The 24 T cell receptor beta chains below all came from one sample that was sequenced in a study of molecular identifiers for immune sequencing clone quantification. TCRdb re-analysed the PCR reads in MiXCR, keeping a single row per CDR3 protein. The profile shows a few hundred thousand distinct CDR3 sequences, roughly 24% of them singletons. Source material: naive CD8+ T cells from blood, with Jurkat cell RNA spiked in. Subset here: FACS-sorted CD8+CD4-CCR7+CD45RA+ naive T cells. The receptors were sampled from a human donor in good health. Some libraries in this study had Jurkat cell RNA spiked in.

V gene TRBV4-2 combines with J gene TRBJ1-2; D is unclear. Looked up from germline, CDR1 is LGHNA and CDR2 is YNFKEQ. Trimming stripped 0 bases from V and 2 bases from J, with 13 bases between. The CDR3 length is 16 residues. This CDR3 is CASSQDFSESNYGYTF. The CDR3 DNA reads TGTGCCAGCAGCCAAGATTTTTCAGAATCGAACTATGGCTACACCTTC.

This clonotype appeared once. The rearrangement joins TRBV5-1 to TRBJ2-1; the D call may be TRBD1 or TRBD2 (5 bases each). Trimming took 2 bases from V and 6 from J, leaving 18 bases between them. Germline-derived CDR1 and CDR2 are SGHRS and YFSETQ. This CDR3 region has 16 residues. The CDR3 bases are TGCGCCAGCAGCTTTCCCCGGGGACGGGGCGGCAATGAGCAGTTCTTC. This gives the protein CASSFPRGRGGNEQFF.

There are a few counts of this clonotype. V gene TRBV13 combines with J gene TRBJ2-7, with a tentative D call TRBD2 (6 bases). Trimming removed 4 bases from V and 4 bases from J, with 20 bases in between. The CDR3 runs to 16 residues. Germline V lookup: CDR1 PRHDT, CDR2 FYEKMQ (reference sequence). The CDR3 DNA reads TGTGCCAGCAGCTCACCCGGCCGGGGTGGGGGGTACGAGCAGTACTTC. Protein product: CASSSPGRGGGYEQYF. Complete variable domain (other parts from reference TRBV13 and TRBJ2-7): AAGVIQSPRHLIKEKRETATLKCYPIPRHDTVYWYQQGPGQDPQFLISFYEKMQSDKGSIPDRFSAQQFSDYHSELNMSSLELGDSALYFCASSSPGRGGGYEQYFGPGTRLTVT.

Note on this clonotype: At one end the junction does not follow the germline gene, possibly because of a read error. Written as DNA, the CDR3 is TGTGCCAGCAGTCCGGGACTCCGCACAGGTACGCAGTATTTT. As protein: CASSPGLRTGTQYF. The chain uses TRBV27 and TRBJ2-3; D may be TRBD2 (6 bases). CDR1 and CDR2 (germline): MNHEY, SMNVEV (reference sequence). The CDR3 has 14 residues.

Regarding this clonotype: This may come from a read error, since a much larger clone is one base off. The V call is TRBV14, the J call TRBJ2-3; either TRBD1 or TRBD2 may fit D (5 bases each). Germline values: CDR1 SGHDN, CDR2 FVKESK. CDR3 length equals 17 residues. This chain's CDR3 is CAGSQDGFGPWGDTQYF. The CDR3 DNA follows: TGTGCCGGCAGCCAAGACGGATTCGGCCCCTGGGGGGATACGCAGTATTTT.

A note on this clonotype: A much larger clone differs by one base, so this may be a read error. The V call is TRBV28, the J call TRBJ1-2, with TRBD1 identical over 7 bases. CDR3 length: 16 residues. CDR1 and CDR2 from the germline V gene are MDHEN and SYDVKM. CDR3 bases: TGTGCCGGCAGCTCGATCCCCAGGACAGGAGACTATGGCTACACCTTC. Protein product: CAGSSIPRTGDYGYTF.

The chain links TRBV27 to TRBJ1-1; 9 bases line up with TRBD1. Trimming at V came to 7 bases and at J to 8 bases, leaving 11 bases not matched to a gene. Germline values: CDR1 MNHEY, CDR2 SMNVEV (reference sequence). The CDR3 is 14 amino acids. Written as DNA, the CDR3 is TGTGCCAGCACCGGGACAGGGCGGCATGAAGAAGCTTTCTTT. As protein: CASTGTGRHEEAFF.

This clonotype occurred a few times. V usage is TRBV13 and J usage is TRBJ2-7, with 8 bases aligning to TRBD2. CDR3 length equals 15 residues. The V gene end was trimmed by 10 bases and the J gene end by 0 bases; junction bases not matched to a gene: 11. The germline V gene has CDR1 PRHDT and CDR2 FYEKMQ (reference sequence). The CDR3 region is CATESRRGGSYEQYF. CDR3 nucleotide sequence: TGTGCCACCGAGAGTCGACGGGGGGGCTCCTACGAGCAGTACTTC. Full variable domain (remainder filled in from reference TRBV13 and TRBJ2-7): AAGVIQSPRHLIKEKRETATLKCYPIPRHDTVYWYQQGPGQDPQFLISFYEKMQSDKGSIPDRFSAQQFSDYHSELNMSSLELGDSALYFCATESRRGGSYEQYFGPGTRLTVT.

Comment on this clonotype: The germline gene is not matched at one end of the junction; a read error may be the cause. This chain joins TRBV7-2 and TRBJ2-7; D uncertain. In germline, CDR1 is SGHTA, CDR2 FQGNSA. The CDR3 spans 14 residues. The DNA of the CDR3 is TGTGCCAGCAGCTTAGTGGCTATATCCTACGAGCCGTACTTC. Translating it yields CASSLVAISYEPYF. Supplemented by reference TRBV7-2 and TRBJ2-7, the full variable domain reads GAGVSQSPSNKVTEKGKDVELRCDPISGHTALYWYRQSLGQGLEFLIYFQGNSAPDKSGLPSDRFSAERTGGSVSTLTIQRTQQEDSAVYLCASSLVAISYEPYFGPGTRLTVT.

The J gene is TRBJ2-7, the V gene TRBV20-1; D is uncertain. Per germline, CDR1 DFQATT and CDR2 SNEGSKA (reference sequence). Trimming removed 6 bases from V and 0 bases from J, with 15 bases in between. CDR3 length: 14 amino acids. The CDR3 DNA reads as TGCAGTGCCTTAAACCCGGACGGCTCCTACGAGCAGTACTTC. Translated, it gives CSALNPDGSYEQYF.

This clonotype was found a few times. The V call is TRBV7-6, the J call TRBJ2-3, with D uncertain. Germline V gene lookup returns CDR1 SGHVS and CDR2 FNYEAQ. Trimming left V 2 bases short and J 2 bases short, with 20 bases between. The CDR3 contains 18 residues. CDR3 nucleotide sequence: TGTGCCAGCAGCTTAAATTCAGTCTATCCATCGTTCACAGATACGCAGTATTTT. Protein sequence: CASSLNSVYPSFTDTQYF.

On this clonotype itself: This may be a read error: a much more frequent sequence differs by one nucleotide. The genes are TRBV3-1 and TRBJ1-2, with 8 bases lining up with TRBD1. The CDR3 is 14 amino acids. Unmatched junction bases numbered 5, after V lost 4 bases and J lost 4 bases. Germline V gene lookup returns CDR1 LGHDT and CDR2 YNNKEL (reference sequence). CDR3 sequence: CASSREGQGYGYTF. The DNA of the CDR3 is TGTGCCAGCAGCCGAGAAGGACAGGGCTATGGCTACACCTTC.

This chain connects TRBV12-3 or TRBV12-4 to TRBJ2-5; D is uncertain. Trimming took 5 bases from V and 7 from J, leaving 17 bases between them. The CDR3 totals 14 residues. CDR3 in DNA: TGTGCCAGCAGTCCAGACTCATACACTGGGACCCAGTACTTC. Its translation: CASSPDSYTGTQYF.

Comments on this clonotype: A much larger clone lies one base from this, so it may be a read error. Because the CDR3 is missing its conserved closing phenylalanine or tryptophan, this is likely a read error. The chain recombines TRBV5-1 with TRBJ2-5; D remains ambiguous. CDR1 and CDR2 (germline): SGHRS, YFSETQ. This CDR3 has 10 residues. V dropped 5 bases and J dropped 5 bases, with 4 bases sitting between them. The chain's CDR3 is CASSGETQYL. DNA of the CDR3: TGCGCCAGCAGTGGGGAGACCCAGTACCTC.

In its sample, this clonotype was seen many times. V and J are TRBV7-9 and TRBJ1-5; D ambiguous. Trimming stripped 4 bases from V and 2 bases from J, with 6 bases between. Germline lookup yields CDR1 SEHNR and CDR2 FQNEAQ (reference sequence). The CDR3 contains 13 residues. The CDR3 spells CASSSGGNQPQHF. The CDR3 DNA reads TGTGCCAGCAGCTCTGGGGGCAATCAGCCCCAGCATTTT.

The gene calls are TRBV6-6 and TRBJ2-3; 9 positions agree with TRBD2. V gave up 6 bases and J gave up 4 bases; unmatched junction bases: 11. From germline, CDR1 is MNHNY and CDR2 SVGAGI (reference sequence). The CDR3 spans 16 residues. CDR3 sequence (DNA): TGTGCCAGCAGCTCCGGTGGTGGCGGGAGGGCAGATACGCAGTATTTT. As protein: CASSSGGGGRADTQYF.

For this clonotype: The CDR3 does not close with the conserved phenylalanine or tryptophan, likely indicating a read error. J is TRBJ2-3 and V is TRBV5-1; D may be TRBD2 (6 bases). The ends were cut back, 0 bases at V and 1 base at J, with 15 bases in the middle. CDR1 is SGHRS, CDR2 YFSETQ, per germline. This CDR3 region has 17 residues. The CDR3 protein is CASSLESGGGGTDTQYY. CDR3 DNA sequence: TGCGCCAGCAGCTTGGAATCGGGCGGAGGGGGCACAGATACGCAGTATTAT.

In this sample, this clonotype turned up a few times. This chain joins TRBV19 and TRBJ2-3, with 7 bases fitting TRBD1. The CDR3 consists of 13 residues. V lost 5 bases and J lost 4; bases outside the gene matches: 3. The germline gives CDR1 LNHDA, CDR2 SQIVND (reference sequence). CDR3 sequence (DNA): TGTGCCAGTAGTCCTGACAGGGCAGATACGCAGTATTTT. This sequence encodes CASSPDRADTQYF.

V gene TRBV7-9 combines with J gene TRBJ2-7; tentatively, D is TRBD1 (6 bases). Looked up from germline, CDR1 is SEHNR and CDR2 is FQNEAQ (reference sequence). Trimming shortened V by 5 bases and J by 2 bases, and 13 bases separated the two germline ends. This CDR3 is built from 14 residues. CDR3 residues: CASSTTQGPYEQYF. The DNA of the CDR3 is TGTGCCAGCAGCACCACACAGGGCCCCTACGAGCAGTACTTC. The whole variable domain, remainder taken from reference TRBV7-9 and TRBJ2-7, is DTGVSQNPRHKITKRGQNVTFRCDPISEHNRLYWYRQTLGQGPEFLTYFQNEAQLEKSRLLSDRFSAERPKGSFSTLEIQRTEQGDSAMYLCASSTTQGPYEQYFGPGTRLTVT.

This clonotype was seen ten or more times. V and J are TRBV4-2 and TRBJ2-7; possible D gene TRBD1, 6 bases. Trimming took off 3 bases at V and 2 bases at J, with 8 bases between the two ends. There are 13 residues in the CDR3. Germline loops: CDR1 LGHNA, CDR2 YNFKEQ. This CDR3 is CASSQDSPYEQYF. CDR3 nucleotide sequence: TGTGCCAGCAGCCAGGACAGCCCCTACGAGCAGTACTTC.

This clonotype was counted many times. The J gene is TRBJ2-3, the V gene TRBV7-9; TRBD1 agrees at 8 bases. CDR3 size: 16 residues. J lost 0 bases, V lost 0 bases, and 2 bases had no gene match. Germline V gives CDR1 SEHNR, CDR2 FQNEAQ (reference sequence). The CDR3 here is CASSLATGASTDTQYF. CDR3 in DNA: TGTGCCAGCAGCTTAGCGACAGGGGCCAGCACAGATACGCAGTATTTT.

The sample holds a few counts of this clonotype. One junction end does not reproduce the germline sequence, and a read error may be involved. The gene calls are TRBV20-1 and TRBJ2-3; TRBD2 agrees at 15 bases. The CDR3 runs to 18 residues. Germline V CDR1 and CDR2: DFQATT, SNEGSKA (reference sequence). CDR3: CSAERPGLAGGSTYTQYF. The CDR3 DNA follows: TGCAGTGCGGAGCGTCCGGGACTAGCGGGGGGTAGCACATATACGCAGTATTTT.

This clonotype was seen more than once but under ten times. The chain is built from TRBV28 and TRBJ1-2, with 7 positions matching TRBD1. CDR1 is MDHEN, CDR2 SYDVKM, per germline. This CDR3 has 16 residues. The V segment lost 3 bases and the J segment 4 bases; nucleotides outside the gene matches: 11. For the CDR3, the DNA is TGTGCCAGCAGTTTCGCGACAGGGATAATTGCCTATGGCTACACCTTC. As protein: CASSFATGIIAYGYTF.

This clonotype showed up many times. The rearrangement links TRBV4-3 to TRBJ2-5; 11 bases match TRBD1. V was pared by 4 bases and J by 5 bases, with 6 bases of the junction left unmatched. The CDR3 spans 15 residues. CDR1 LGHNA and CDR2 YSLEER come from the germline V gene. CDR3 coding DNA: TGCGCCAGCAGCCCCGGACAGGGGGCGCTTGAGACCCAGTACTTC. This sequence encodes CASSPGQGALETQYF.